This T cell receptor beta chain was retrieved from a study of blood T cell repertoires in COVID-19. Study background: Acute-phase and convalescent COVID-19 samples originated in the United States, Italy and Spain.

Seattle patients were enrolled while actively infected and followed longitudinally. In the original analysis: Reference gene primer amplification gave estimated nucleated cell counts. Here immunoSEQ multiplex PCR was the method, and the copy in TCRdb shows in-frame clones only, minus some. V and J calls and clone size are copied from that table; D and trimming were computed from the DNA. The sample contains about 130,000 clones, more than 85% of which appear only once. V lost 4 bases to trimming and J lost 7 bases, with 9 bases between them. This CDR3 contains 12 residues. Germline V gives CDR1 SGHDT, CDR2 YYEEEE.

V usage is TRBV5-6 and J usage is TRBJ1-5; D uncertain. The specimen was peripheral blood. This receptor was taken from a man between 50 and 59 years old with COVID-19, enrolled during active disease. Here the CDR3 DNA reads TGTGCCAGCAGCCTCGGGGAACAGCCCCAGCATTTT. Translating it yields CASSLGEQPQHF.